These 17 T cell receptor beta chains originate from one sample sequenced in a study of T cell repertoires in cytomegalovirus infection. One entry per CDR3 protein results from TCRdb running MiXCR on the reads. The data show around 290,000 distinct CDR3 sequences, about a quarter seen once. Specimen: PBMCs. Source of these receptors: a human donor in good health (CMV status not recorded). Some clones in this sample may be carry-over from other donors' samples.

In this sample, this clonotype turned up a few times. This sequence joins TRBV7-9 and TRBJ2-3, with 12 bases identical to TRBD2. Germline V lookup: CDR1 SEHNR, CDR2 FQNEAQ (reference sequence). CDR3 length: 16 residues. Trimming cost V 4 bases and J 3 bases; bases outside gene matches: 5. The CDR3 DNA reads TGTGCCAGCAGCTCGACTAGCGGGAGTGGAACAGATACGCAGTATTTT. This codes for CASSSTSGSGTDTQYF. Full variable domain (remainder filled in from reference TRBV7-9 and TRBJ2-3): DTGVSQNPRHKITKRGQNVTFRCDPISEHNRLYWYRQTLGQGPEFLTYFQNEAQLEKSRLLSDRFSAERPKGSFSTLEIQRTEQGDSAMYLCASSSTSGSGTDTQYFGPGTRLTVL.

There are a few counts of this clonotype. The V call is TRBV6-5, the J call TRBJ1-5; 7 bases line up with TRBD1. CDR3 length: 12 residues. CDR1 MNHEY and CDR2 SVGAGI come from the germline V gene. The trim removed 10 bases at V and 5 bases at J, leaving 5 bases unmatched. The CDR3 bases are TGTGCCACACGACAGGGTGATCAGCCCCAGCATTTT. Translating it yields CATRQGDQPQHF.

This clonotype was counted a few times. The chain couples TRBV11-3 to TRBJ2-1; TRBD2 matches at 12 bases. This CDR3 contains 15 residues. The ends lost 0 bases at V and 8 bases at J; junction bases unmatched: 2. CDR1 SGHNT and CDR2 YENEEA come from the germline V gene. The CDR3 nucleotides read TGTGCCAGCAGCTTAGAGACTAGCGGGAGCTATGAGCAGTTCTTC. Its protein is CASSLETSGSYEQFF.

This clonotype was found many times. The chain recombines TRBV7-2 with TRBJ2-5, with TRBD2 identical over 10 bases. Germline V gene lookup returns CDR1 SGHTA and CDR2 FQGNSA. This CDR3 spans 15 amino acids. With V trimmed by 4 bases and J by 4 bases, 6 bases remained unmatched. This chain's CDR3 is CASSSSGSGGETQYF. CDR3 DNA: TGTGCCAGCAGCTCTAGCGGGAGCGGAGGAGAGACCCAGTACTTC.

This clonotype has a count of ten or more. The chain employs TRBV28 and TRBJ1-3; D is undetermined. The CDR3 length is 15 residues. CDR1 is MDHEN, CDR2 SYDVKM, per germline. With 3 bases removed from V and 3 bases from J, the gap between germline ends came to 12 bases. The CDR3, as DNA: TGTGCCAGCAGTTTGGGCTCGGTATATGGAAACACCATATATTTT. Its translation: CASSLGSVYGNTIYF.

This clonotype was detected ten times or more. The CDR3 reads CASSPEQYNSPLHF. CDR3 sequence (DNA): TGTGCCAGCAGCCCGGAGCAATATAATTCACCCCTCCACTTT. The chain recombines TRBV7-9 with TRBJ1-6, with D unresolved. Per the germline V gene, CDR1 is SEHNR and CDR2 is FQNEAQ (reference sequence). The CDR3 is made up of 14 amino acids. V lost 5 bases and J 4 bases, leaving 9 bases between the germline ends.

This clonotype was counted between two and nine times. The chain carries TRBV5-1 and TRBJ1-3; 8 nucleotides align to TRBD1. V lost 4 bases to trimming and J lost 1 base; unmatched junction nucleotides: 7. This CDR3 spans 16 amino acids. Germline V CDR1 and CDR2: SGHRS, YFSETQ. The CDR3 DNA reads as TGCGCCAGCAGCACTCCAGGGGGCGCTTCTGGAAACACCATATATTTT. Encoded protein: CASSTPGGASGNTIYF.

This clonotype came up many times. The chain has TRBV7-2 and TRBJ2-1, with D possibly matching TRBD1 (6 bases). Germline assignment: CDR1 SGHTA and CDR2 FQGNSA. The length of the CDR3 is 14 residues. V lost 0 bases and J 7 bases, leaving 10 bases between the germline ends. The CDR3 spells CASSLAVGGNEQFF. The CDR3 nucleotides read TGTGCCAGCAGCTTAGCGGTAGGGGGAAATGAGCAGTTCTTC.

At least ten counts were recorded for this clonotype. The chain employs TRBV7-2 and TRBJ2-1; TRBD2 might be the D (5 bases). Trimming left V 4 bases short and J 7 bases short, with 14 bases between. The CDR3 covers 14 residues. Germline values: CDR1 SGHTA, CDR2 FQGNSA. CDR3 sequence: CASSSQRSENEQFF. Here the CDR3 DNA reads TGTGCCAGCAGCTCCCAGCGTAGCGAAAATGAGCAGTTCTTC.

This clonotype has a count of ten or more. The rearrangement links TRBV7-2 to TRBJ1-1; 10 nucleotides match TRBD1. Trimming at V came to 4 bases and at J to 0 bases, leaving 11 bases not matched to a gene. The CDR3 is made up of 18 amino acids. Germline assignment: CDR1 SGHTA and CDR2 FQGNSA. The CDR3 nucleotides are TGTGCCAGCAGCTCCGGGGACAGGGGAAGGTCCATGAACACTGAAGCTTTCTTT. Its protein product is CASSSGDRGRSMNTEAFF.

The chain has TRBV5-1 and TRBJ2-7; D assignment may be TRBD1 or TRBD2 (6 bases each). This CDR3 contains 16 residues. V lost 4 bases, J lost 6 bases, and 23 bases lay in between. From germline, CDR1 is SGHRS and CDR2 YFSETQ. CDR3 in DNA: TGCGCCAGCAGCCCAGGCCGGGGGCGAGTTTCGGGCGAGCAGTACTTC. Protein product: CASSPGRGRVSGEQYF.

This clonotype was seen just once. The genes are TRBV28 and TRBJ2-5; 13 bases match TRBD2. Germline CDR1 and CDR2: MDHEN and SYDVKM. J gave up 1 base and V 5 bases, and 10 bases lay outside the gene matches. This CDR3 has 18 amino acids. CDR3 sequence reads: CASSQTGTSGTSQETQYF. For the CDR3, the DNA is TGTGCCAGCAGTCAGACCGGGACTAGCGGGACCAGCCAAGAGACCCAGTACTTC.

This clonotype showed up many times. This chain uses TRBV7-2 with TRBJ2-3; D is undetermined. This CDR3 contains 13 residues. V was cut by 7 bases and J by 0 bases, with 8 bases left in between. Germline loops: CDR1 SGHTA, CDR2 FQGNSA. The CDR3 sequence is CASTQFSTDTQYF. Written as DNA, the CDR3 is TGTGCCAGCACCCAATTTAGCACAGATACGCAGTATTTT.

The sample holds a few counts of this clonotype. The chain has TRBV18 and TRBJ1-4, with D possibly matching TRBD1 (6 bases). Per the germline V gene, CDR1 is KGHSH and CDR2 is LQKENI. The CDR3 is made up of 14 amino acids. Trimming removed 3 bases at V and 3 bases at J, with 8 bases between. CDR3 sequence: CASSPGHSNEKLFF. The CDR3 bases are TGTGCCAGCTCACCGGGACATTCTAATGAAAAACTGTTTTTT.

This clonotype was detected a few times. V is TRBV7-2 and J is TRBJ2-1; no clear D gene. The CDR3 contains 14 residues. From germline, CDR1 is SGHTA and CDR2 FQGNSA. The ends were cut back, 0 bases at V and 3 bases at J, with 6 bases in the middle. The CDR3, as DNA: TGTGCCAGCAGCTTAGCTATCGTCTACAATGAGCAGTTCTTC. It codes for CASSLAIVYNEQFF.

This clonotype was seen many times. The chain employs TRBV7-2 and TRBJ2-7, with D tentatively TRBD1 (6 bases). V was shortened by 6 bases and J by 1 base, with 13 bases between the two germline ends. Germline assignment: CDR1 SGHTA and CDR2 FQGNSA. The CDR3 has 14 amino acids. The CDR3 sequence is CASSRTASSYEQYF. DNA for the CDR3: TGTGCCAGCAGTCGGACAGCTTCTTCCTACGAGCAGTACTTC.

The rearrangement links TRBV25-1 to TRBJ1-3; TRBD1 might be the D (6 bases). CDR1 and CDR2 from the germline V gene are MGHDK and SYGVNS. The CDR3 totals 16 residues. V gave up 5 bases and J gave up 0 bases, with 14 bases separating them. CDR3 amino acids: CASSSRDTLSGNTIYF. CDR3 coding DNA: TGTGCCAGCAGTTCCAGGGACACTCTCTCTGGAAACACCATATATTTT.